This TCR beta chain comes out of a study of blood T cell repertoires in COVID-19. TCRdb's copy holds only in-frame clones and misses some; the assay was immunoSEQ multiplex PCR. The repertoire has 200,000 to 250,000 clones, over 80% of them found once; the top ten carry 3.7%. J lost 3 bases, V lost 10 bases, and 5 bases had no gene match. Per germline, CDR1 WSHSY and CDR2 SAAADI. The length of the CDR3 is 13 residues. Sequenced sample: PBMCs or T cells enriched from blood (not recorded which). This TCR derives from a woman in her twenties or thirties who had been exposed to COVID-19. This chain links TRBV10-2 with TRBJ1-4; 7 bases match TRBD1. CDR3 in DNA: TGCGCCACTACCCAGGGGGCTAATGAAAAACTGTTTTTT. Residues: CATTQGANEKLFF.